This T cell receptor beta chain was observed in a study of cytomegalovirus exposure and HLA in healthy donors. Turning to the study itself: Findings of an earlier analysis included around 100 million unique TCR beta sequences from 180 million or so T cells. Points from the study as a whole: Prior analysis indicated that the majority of TCR beta V segments exhibited productivity approximately 87% or approximately 30% of the time. Presence/absence analyses assumed roughly uniform sequencing depth across donors.

PCR used 60 Vbeta primers and 13 Jbeta primers. Clones were read by immunoSEQ multiplex PCR, and TCRdb kept only the in-frame ones, dropping some. This repertoire shows 110,000 or so clones, around 77% found once; its top ten account for about 5.4%. Healthy bone marrow donors supplied every sample. Points on this clone: Its antigen remains unidentified.

The CDR3 covers 15 residues. Trimming cost V 0 bases and J 1 base, with 8 bases left between them. CDR1 is MNHEY and CDR2 is SVGAGI in the germline V gene. The material sequenced was PBMCs. This receptor was identified in a woman in her 30s in good health and CMV-seropositive. This chain uses TRBV6-5 with TRBJ2-3, with D possibly matching TRBD2 (5 bases). The CDR3, as DNA: TGTGCCAGCAGTTACTCCGTGGGAGGCACAGATACGCAGTATTTT. Its protein product is CASSYSVGGTDTQYF.